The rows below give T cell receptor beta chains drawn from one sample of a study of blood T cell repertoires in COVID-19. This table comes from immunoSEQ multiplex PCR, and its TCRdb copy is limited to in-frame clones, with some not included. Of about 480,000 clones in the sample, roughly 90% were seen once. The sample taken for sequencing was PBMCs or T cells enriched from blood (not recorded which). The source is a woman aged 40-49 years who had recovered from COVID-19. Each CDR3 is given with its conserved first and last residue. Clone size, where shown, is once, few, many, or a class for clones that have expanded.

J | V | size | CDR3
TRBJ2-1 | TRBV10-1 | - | CASSEGTSGRDNEQFF
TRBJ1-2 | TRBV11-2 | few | CASSLTANYGYTF
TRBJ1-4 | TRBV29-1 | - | CSVGGRVATNEKLFF
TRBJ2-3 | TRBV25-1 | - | CASSGPARDTQYF
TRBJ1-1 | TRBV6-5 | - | CASSYLPGRGNTEAFF
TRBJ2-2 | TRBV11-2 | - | CASSPPRSLPGELFF
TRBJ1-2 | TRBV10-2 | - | CASGQAFNYGYTF
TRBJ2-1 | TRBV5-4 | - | CASNSRASGAYNEQFF
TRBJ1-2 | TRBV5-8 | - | CASSRQADYGYTF
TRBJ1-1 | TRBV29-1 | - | CSVEPGENTEAFF
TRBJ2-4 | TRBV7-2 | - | CASSLPGTGNIQYF
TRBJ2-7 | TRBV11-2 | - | CASSLDRPSGSEQYF
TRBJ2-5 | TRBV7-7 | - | CASSIDRGQETQYF
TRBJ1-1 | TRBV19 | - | CASRQGFDTEAFF
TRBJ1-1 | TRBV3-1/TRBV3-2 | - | CASSQAALQVSTEAFF
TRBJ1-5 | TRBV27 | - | CASSLRGDQPQHF
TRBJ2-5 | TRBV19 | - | CASRGTGRETQYF
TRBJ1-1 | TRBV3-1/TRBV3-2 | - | CASSQVPDSGTEAFF
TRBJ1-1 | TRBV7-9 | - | CASSTYQGARVEAFF
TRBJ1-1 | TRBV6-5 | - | CAIAENTEAFF
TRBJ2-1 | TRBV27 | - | CASSSKTSVKSYNEQFF
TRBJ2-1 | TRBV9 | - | CASSVSPGPTGNEQFF
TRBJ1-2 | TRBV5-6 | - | CASGSSGSYTF
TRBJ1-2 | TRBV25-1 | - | CASSESHPYGYTF
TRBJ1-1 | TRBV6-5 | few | CAISTGVEAFF
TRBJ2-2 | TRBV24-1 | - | CATSEQNTGELFF
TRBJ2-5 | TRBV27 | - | CASSLRDRGWETQYF
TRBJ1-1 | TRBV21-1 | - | CASICFVSGFTEAFF
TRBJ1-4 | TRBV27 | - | CASSHRVATNEKLFF
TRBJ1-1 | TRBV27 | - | CASSSGVRNTEAFF
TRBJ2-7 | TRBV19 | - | CASRPSGSPREQYF
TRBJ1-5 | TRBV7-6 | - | CASSLRQGVIEPQHF
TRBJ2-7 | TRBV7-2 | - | CASSLDSGDSYEQYF
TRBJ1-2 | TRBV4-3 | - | CASSPELPGHTVYGYTF
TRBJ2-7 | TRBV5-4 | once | CASSLDSGGSREQYF
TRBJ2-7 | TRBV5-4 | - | CASSPTSGPYEQYF
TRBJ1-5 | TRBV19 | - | CASSWGDNQPQHF
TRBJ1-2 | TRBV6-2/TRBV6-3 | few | CASSYSRQRSLGYTF
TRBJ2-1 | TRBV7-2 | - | CASSSDSRYNEQFF
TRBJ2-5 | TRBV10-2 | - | CASRQGRETQYF
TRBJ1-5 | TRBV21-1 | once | CASSKVGTGVHNQPQHF
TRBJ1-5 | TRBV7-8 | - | CASSLAGGPDQPQHF
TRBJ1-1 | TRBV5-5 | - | CASSGRLTGGEYGNTEAFF
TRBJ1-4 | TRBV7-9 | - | CASSIGDETDEKLFF